This T cell receptor (beta chain) was obtained from a study of shared clonotypes between healthy human individuals (dated by TCRdb to the early 2020s). Notes on the research overall: Two women and a few men aged 18 to 49 years were included in the cohort. For each donor, CD4 naive and CD4 memory were each run on three plates, CD8 naive on two plates, and CD8 memory on one plate. To estimate repertoire size and how much clonotype sharing occurs between individuals, the study deeply sequenced the blood TCR repertoires of about 5 healthy adults. Different laboratories and diverse techniques were used to prepare libraries and sequence TCR repertoires, to increase sequencing depth and limit assay-specific biases. Each donor's leukapheresis produced roughly between roughly 0.9 and 8.9 billion PBMCs.

A remark on this clone: Its antigen specificity is not known. One base away there is no much larger clone; base qualities are not given.

For CDR1 and CDR2, the germline V gene (reference sequence) lists MNHEY and SMNVEV. The CDR3 measures 14 amino acids from cysteine to phenylalanine. The kept DNA is CDR3 alone, 42 bases in frame from the first base. Here V drops 5 bases and J drops 0 bases, and the junction holds 4 bases not matched to any gene. CD8 naive samples were CD45RO-negative cells positively selected for CCR7, giving a CD45RA+CCR7+ population that excluded TemRA cells. Donors were healthy HIV-negative adults with no recently reported acute infections or vaccinations. All donors were Caucasian adults living in Nashville, Tennessee, USA. Blood was collected by leukapheresis, and PBMCs were isolated by Ficoll-Histopaque density gradient centrifugation and then cryopreserved in liquid nitrogen vapor phase. Analytical flow cytometry was used to check the purity and quantity of each magnetically sorted T cell population. Genomic DNA was isolated from each sorted fraction and quantified by UV absorbance on a Nanodrop 2000c.

Summary of the overall study and its limitations: Compared with non-shared clonotypes, clonotypes shared by all four sorted-subset donors had higher generation probabilities. Pairwise subsampling indicated that sequencing depth was expected to affect the degree of clonotype sharing among donors. Naive subsets generally had larger estimated clonotype richness than memory subsets. Sampling was limited to blood, and TCR repertoires in tissue likely differ from TCR repertoires in blood. When several donors were compared, the shared fraction of clonotypes was about 5.2% for naive CD4, around 4% for naive CD8, 2.3% for memory CD4, and 0.35% to 0.5% for memory CD8. The genetic and exposure-history diversity represented was limited by the small number of donors. Even with the large sequencing depth, rarefaction of the sorted-subset datasets indicated that sequencing was incomplete.

Using the deep immunoSEQ assay, TCR CDR3 regions were amplified from genomic DNA by multiplex PCR. Extracted genomic DNA from each cell subset was spread evenly across all wells of several immunoSEQ 96-well plates, with each plate serving as a replicate. For sorted subsets, each replicate PCR was loaded with approximately 190 ng genomic DNA, equivalent to 30,000 or so T cell genomes. Purified libraries were quantified with a Qubit 3.0 fluorometer, sized on a Bioanalyzer 2100, and re-quantified with the KAPA Library Quantification kit. Every immunoSEQ 96-well plate was sequenced on a separate single-read 150-cycle Illumina NextSeq 550 flow cell. The authors' pipeline ran thus. The immunoSEQ output contained only junctional sequences without quality scores, so filtering could not match that applied to full-length reads. To assign V/J genes and CDR3, sequences were annotated against IMGT germline references using PyIR, a Python wrapper for IgBLAST v1.9. Reads were filtered out if the reads had weak V/J assignments (E-value above 1e-6), no CDR3, stop codons, out-of-frame junctions, or ambiguous translated residues. V3J clonotypes were defined by identical inferred V gene, J gene, and CDR3 amino acid sequence. To compute the percentage overlap between repertoires, the number of shared unique clonotypes was divided by the size of the smaller repertoire. Repertoire richness was assessed with RTK rarefaction, the Chao1 estimator, and Recon v2.1 estimates of unobserved clonotypes. For all TCRbeta clonotypes obtained by the gDNA method from a handful of donors, generation probabilities were computed with OLGA. TCRdb's version of the immuneACCESS table is confined to in-frame rearrangements and falls short of the full clone set. An unresolved V gene accounts for under half of the shortfall where checked; the remainder is of unknown origin. V and J calls and clone size are given by that table; D and trimming were obtained from the DNA. The sample data list around 1.9 million clones, and about 92% of these were observed just once. The ten largest clones represent approximately 1.7% of the sample.

What was sequenced was naive CD8+ T cells from PBMCs. The cell subset or site label corresponds to: CD45RA+CCR7+. Recombination joined TRBV27 with TRBJ2-7, with 7 bases aligning to TRBD2. The receptor was isolated from a man aged 18-30 years in good health. Some clones in this sample may be carry-over from other donors' samples. CDR3 region: CASSSGISSYEQYF. The DNA sequence is TGTGCCAGCAGTAGCGGGATTAGCTCCTACGAGCAGTACTTC.